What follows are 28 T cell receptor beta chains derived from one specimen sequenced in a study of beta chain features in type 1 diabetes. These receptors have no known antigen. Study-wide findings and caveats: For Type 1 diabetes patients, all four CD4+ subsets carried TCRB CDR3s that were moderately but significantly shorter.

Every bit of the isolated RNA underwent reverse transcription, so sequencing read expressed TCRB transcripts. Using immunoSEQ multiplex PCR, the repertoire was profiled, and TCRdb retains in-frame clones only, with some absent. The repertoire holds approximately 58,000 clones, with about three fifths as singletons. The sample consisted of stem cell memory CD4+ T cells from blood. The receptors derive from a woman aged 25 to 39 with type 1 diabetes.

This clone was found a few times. The CDR3 bases are TGTGCCAGCAGTTTCATCGTTGGGCGGGAGGGCCTCTACAATGAGCAGTTCTTC. This translates into CASSFIVGREGLYNEQFF. The rearrangement joins TRBV28 to TRBJ2-1; 9 bases are a match to TRBD2. CDR3 length equals 18 residues. Germline values: CDR1 MDHEN, CDR2 SYDVKM. V shed 3 bases and J 3 bases; nucleotides not matched to a gene: 12. The full variable domain, completed using reference TRBV28 and TRBJ2-1, is DVKVTQSSRYLVKRTGEKVFLECVQDMDHENMFWYRQDPGLGLRLIYFSYDVKMKEKGDIPEGYSVSREKKERFSLILESASTNQTSMYLCASSFIVGREGLYNEQFFGPGTRLTVL.

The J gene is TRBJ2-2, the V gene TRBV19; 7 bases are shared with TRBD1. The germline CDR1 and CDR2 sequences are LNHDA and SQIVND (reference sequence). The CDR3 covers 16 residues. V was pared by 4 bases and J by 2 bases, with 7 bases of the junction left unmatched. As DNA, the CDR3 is TGTGCCAGTAGTAACCCAGACAGGGTAAACACCGGGGAGCTGTTTTTT. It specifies CASSNPDRVNTGELFF.

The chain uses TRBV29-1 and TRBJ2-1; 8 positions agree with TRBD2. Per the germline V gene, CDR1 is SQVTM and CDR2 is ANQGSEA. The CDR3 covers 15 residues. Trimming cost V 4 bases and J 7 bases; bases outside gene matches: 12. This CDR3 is CSVVGGGWGRNEQFF. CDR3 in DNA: TGCAGCGTTGTAGGCGGGGGGTGGGGAAGGAATGAGCAGTTCTTC.

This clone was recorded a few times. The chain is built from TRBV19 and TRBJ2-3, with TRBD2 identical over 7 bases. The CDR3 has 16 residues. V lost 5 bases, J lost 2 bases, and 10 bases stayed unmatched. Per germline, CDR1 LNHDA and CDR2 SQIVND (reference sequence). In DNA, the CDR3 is TGTGCCAGTAGTTCCCGGGACTACGCCTACACAGATACGCAGTATTTT. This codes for CASSSRDYAYTDTQYF. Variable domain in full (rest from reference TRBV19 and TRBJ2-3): DGGITQSPKYLFRKEGQNVTLSCEQNLNHDAMYWYRQDPGQGLRLIYYSQIVNDFQKGDIAEGYSVSREKKESFPLTVTSAQKNPTAFYLCASSSRDYAYTDTQYFGPGTRLTVL.

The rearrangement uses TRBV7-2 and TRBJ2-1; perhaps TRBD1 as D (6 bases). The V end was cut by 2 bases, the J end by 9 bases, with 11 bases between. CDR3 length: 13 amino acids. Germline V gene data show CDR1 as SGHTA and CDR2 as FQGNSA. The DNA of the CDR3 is TGTGCCAGCAGCTTACGAAGACAGGTTGAGCAGTTCTTC. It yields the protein CASSLRRQVEQFF.

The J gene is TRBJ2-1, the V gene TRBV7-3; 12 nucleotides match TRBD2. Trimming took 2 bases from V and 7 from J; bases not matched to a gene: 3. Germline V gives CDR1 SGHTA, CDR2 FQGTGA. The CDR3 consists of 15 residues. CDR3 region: CASSLRTSGTNEQFF. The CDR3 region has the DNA TGTGCCAGCAGCTTACGGACTAGCGGGACGAATGAGCAGTTCTTC. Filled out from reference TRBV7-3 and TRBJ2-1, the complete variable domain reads GAGVSQTPSNKVTEKGKYVELRCDPISGHTALYWYRQSLGQGPEFLIYFQGTGAADDSGLPNDRFFAVRPEGSVSTLKIQRTERGDSAVYLCASSLRTSGTNEQFFGPGTRLTVL.

The CDR3 reads CSAPSGVEQYF. The DNA of the CDR3 is TGCAGTGCTCCGTCAGGGGTCGAGCAGTACTTC. The chain joins TRBV20-1 to TRBJ2-7, with a tentative D call TRBD1 (6 bases). Germline CDR1 and CDR2: DFQATT and SNEGSKA (reference sequence). This CDR3 comprises 11 residues. The ends were cut back, 5 bases at V and 6 bases at J, with 11 bases in the middle.

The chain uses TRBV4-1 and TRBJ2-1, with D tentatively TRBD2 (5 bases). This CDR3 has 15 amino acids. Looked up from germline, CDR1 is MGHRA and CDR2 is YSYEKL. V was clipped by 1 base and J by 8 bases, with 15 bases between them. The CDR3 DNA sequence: TGCGCCAGCAGCCAAGGGTCTGGACTGTCCCATGAGCAGTTCTTC. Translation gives CASSQGSGLSHEQFF.

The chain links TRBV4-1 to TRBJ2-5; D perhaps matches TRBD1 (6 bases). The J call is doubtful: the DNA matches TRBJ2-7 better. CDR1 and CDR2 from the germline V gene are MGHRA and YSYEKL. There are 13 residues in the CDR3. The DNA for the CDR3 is TGCGCCAGCAGCCGAGGACAGTACTACGAGCAGTACTTC. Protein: CASSRGQYYEQYF.

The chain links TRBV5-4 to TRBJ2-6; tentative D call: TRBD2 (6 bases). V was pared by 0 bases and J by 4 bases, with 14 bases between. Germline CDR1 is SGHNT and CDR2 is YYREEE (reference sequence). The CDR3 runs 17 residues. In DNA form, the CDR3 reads TGTGCCAGCAGCTTGGCAGCGGGCAGGGCCGGGGCCAACGTCCTGACTTTC. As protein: CASSLAAGRAGANVLTF.

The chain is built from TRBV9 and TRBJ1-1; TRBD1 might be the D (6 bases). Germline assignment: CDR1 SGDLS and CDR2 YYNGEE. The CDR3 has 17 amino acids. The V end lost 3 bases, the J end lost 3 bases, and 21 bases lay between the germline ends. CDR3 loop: CASSEGDVTGLDTEAFF. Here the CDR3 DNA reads TGTGCCAGCAGCGAAGGTGATGTGACAGGTTTAGACACTGAAGCTTTCTTT.

The CDR3, as DNA: TGTGCCAGCAGCGTAGCCCCCACAGGGCTGTCTAGCGGACCAGATACGCAGTATTTT. Translated: CASSVAPTGLSSGPDTQYF. The J gene is TRBJ2-3, the V gene TRBV9; weak D call: TRBD2 (7 bases). The V end lost 0 bases, the J end lost 4 bases, and 24 bases lay between the germline ends. CDR1 is SGDLS and CDR2 is YYNGEE in the germline V gene. This CDR3 is built from 19 residues.

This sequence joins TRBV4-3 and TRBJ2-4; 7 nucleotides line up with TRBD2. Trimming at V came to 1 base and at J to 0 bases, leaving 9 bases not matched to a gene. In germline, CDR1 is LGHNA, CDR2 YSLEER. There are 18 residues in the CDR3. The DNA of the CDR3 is TGCGCCAGCAGCCAAGGCCGGGCTAGCGGAGTAGCCAAAAACATTCAGTACTTC. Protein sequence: CASSQGRASGVAKNIQYF.

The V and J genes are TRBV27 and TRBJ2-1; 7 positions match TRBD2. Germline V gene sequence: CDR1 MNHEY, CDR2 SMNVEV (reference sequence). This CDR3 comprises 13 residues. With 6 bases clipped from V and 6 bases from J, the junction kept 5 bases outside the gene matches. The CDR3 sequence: CASRATSLNEQFF. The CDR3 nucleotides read TGTGCCAGCAGAGCGACTAGCCTCAATGAGCAGTTCTTC.

In DNA, the CDR3 is TGTGCCAGCAGCTTAGTAGCGGGTACCGGGGAGCTGTTTTTT. As protein: CASSLVAGTGELFF. The rearrangement uses TRBV11-3 and TRBJ2-2; TRBD2 agrees at 7 bases. Per germline, CDR1 SGHNT and CDR2 YENEEA. V shed 1 base, J shed 5 bases, and the junction held 1 base outside the gene matches. The CDR3 sequence is 14 residues long.

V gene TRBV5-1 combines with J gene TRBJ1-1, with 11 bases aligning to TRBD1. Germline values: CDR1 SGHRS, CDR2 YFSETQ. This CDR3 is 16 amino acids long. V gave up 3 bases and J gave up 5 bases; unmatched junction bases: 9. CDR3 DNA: TGCGCCAGCAGCTCGTATGGGACAGGGGGGAGAACTGAAGCTTTCTTT. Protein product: CASSSYGTGGRTEAFF.

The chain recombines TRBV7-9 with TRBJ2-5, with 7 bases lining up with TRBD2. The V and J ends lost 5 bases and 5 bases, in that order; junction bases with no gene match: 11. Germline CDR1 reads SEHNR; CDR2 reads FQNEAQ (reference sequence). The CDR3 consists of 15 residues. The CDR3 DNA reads TGTGCCAGCAGCCGCATGGGGGGGGAGCAGGAGACCCAGTACTTC. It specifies CASSRMGGEQETQYF.

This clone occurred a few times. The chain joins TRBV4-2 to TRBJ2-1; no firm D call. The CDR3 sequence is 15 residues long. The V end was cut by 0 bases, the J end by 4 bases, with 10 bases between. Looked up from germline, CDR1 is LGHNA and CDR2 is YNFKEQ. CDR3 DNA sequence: TGTGCCAGCAGCCAAGATAGTCCCGAGTACAATGAGCAGTTCTTC. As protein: CASSQDSPEYNEQFF.

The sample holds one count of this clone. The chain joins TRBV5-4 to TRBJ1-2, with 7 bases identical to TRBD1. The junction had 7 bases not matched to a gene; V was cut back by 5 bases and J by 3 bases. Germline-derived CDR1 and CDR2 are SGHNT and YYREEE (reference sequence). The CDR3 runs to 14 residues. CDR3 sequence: CASSYTGTDYGYTF. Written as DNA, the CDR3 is TGTGCCAGCAGTTATACCGGGACAGACTATGGCTACACCTTC.

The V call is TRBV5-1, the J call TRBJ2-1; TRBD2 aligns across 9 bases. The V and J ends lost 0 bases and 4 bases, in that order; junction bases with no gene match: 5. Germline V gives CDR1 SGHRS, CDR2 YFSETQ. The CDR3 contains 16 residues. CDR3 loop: CASSLVASGKYNEQFF. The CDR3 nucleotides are TGCGCCAGCAGCTTGGTAGCTAGCGGGAAGTACAATGAGCAGTTCTTC.

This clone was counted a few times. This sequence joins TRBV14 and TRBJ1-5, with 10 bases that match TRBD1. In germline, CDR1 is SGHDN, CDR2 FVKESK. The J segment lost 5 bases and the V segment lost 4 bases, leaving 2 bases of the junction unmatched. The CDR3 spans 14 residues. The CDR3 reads CASSRGQGDQPQHF. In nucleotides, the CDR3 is TGTGCCAGCAGCCGAGGACAGGGGGATCAGCCCCAGCATTTT.

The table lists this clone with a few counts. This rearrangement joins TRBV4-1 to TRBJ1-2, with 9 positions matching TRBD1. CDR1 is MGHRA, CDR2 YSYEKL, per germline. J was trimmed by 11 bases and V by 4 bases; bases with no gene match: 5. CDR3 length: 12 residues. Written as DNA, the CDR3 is TGCGCCAGCAGCCGAACAGGGGGCAGTTACACCTTC. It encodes CASSRTGGSYTF.

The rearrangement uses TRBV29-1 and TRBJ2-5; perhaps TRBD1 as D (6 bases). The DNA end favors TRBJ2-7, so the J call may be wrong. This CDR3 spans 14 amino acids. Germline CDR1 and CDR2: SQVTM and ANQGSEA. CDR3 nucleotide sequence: TGCAGCGTCCAGCCGCAGGGGCGGTCGGACGAGCAGTACTTC. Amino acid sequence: CSVQPQGRSDEQYF.

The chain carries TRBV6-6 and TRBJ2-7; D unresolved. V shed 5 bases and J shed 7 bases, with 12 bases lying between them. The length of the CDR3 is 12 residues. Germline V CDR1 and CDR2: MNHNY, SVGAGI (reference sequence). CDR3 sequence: CASSKTRGEQYF. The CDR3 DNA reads TGTGCCAGCAGTAAGACTCGCGGAGAGCAGTACTTC.

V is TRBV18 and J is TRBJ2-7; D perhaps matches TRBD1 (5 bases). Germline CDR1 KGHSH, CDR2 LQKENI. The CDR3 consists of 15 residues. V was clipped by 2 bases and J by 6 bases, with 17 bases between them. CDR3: CASSPRTQGSAEQYF. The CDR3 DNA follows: TGTGCCAGCTCACCAAGAACCCAGGGTTCGGCCGAGCAGTACTTC.

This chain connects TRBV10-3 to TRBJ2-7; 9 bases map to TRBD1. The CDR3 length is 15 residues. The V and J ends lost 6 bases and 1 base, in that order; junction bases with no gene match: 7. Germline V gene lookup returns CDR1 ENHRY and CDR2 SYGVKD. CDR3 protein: CAIRPGTGISYEQYF. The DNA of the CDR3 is TGTGCCATCAGACCCGGGACAGGGATTTCCTACGAGCAGTACTTC.

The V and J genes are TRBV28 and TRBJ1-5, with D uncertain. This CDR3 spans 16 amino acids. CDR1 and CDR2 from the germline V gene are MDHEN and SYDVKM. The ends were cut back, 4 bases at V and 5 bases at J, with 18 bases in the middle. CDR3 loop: CASSSNSGGGYQPQHF. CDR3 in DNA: TGTGCCAGCAGTTCCAATTCCGGAGGAGGGTATCAGCCCCAGCATTTT.

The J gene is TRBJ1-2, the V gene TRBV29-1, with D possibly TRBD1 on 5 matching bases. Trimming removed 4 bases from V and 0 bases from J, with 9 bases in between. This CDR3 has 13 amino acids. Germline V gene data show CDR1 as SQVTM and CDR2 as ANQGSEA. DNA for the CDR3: TGCAGCGTTGGACAGACCACTAACTATGGCTACACCTTC. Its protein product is CSVGQTTNYGYTF.